The 12 T cell receptor beta chains given below trace back to one sample, sequenced in a study of cytomegalovirus exposure and HLA in healthy donors. Sequencing was performed with immunoSEQ multiplex PCR; in TCRdb, only in-frame clones are kept and a portion is missing. The sample contains around 400,000 clones, about nine tenths of which appear only once. Specimen: PBMCs. These receptors all come from a woman aged 18 to 35 in good health and CMV-seronegative.

V and J are TRBV19 and TRBJ1-1; D gene unclear. V lost 2 bases and J 0 bases, leaving 7 bases between the germline ends. Per the germline V gene, CDR1 is LNHDA and CDR2 is SQIVND (reference sequence). This CDR3 contains 14 residues. The DNA of the CDR3 is TGTGCCAGTAGTATATACGGAGTGAACACTGAAGCTTTCTTT. Its translation is CASSIYGVNTEAFF. The full variable domain, rest sourced from reference TRBV19 and TRBJ1-1, is DGGITQSPKYLFRKEGQNVTLSCEQNLNHDAMYWYRQDPGQGLRLIYYSQIVNDFQKGDIAEGYSVSREKKESFPLTVTSAQKNPTAFYLCASSIYGVNTEAFFGQGTRLTVV.

This sequence joins TRBV10-1 and TRBJ1-1; D remains ambiguous. Germline values: CDR1 WNHNN, CDR2 SYGVQD (reference sequence). The CDR3 has 13 amino acids. V was shortened by 3 bases and J by 5 bases, with 10 bases between the two germline ends. The CDR3: CASSELRSTEAFF. In nucleotides, the CDR3 is TGCGCCAGCAGTGAATTACGGAGTACTGAAGCTTTCTTT.

The V and J genes are TRBV4-2 and TRBJ2-5; tentative D call: TRBD2 (6 bases). V lost 3 bases and J lost 2, with 13 bases in between. The CDR3 is made up of 15 amino acids. Per the germline V gene, CDR1 is LGHNA and CDR2 is YNFKEQ. Written as DNA, the CDR3 is TGTGCCAGCAGCCACGGGGGTGGGCCTCAAGAGACCCAGTACTTC. Encoded protein: CASSHGGGPQETQYF.

This chain uses TRBV25-1 with TRBJ2-5; 9 positions match TRBD1. CDR1 is MGHDK and CDR2 is SYGVNS in the germline V gene. The junction had 7 bases not matched to a gene; V was cut back by 4 bases and J by 7 bases. This CDR3 has 14 amino acids. In DNA, the CDR3 is TGTGCCAGCAGTGGGGGGGACAGGGCGCGGACCCAGTACTTC. Protein sequence: CASSGGDRARTQYF.

This sequence joins TRBV28 and TRBJ1-5; no firm D call. Germline loops: CDR1 MDHEN, CDR2 SYDVKM. The CDR3 loop spans 12 amino acids. V lost 6 bases to trimming and J lost 9 bases, with 12 bases between them. Written as DNA, the CDR3 is TGTGCCAGCAGCAGTGCGGTCCGGCCCCAGCATTTT. Its translation is CASSSAVRPQHF.

The chain recombines TRBV5-1 with TRBJ2-1; 7 bases match TRBD1. CDR3 length: 12 residues. V dropped 7 bases and J dropped 3; count of bases not matched to a gene: 1. The V gene's germline CDR1 is SGHRS and CDR2 YFSETQ. DNA for the CDR3: TGCGCCAGCGGGGACAGCTACAATGAGCAGTTCTTC. Protein sequence: CASGDSYNEQFF.

This sequence joins TRBV29-1 and TRBJ1-2, with 7 bases lining up with TRBD1. Germline assignment: CDR1 SQVTM and CDR2 ANQGSEA. Trimming took 2 bases from V and 3 from J; bases not matched to a gene: 12. CDR3 length equals 16 residues. The DNA of the CDR3 is TGCAGCGTTGAAAGCAGGGGGGCTCGGGGTCACTATGGCTACACCTTC. Protein product: CSVESRGARGHYGYTF.

The V and J genes are TRBV9 and TRBJ2-7, with D tentatively TRBD2 (5 bases). The CDR3 is made up of 15 amino acids. V lost 0 bases, J lost 0 bases, and 10 bases lay in between. Germline assignment: CDR1 SGDLS and CDR2 YYNGEE. The CDR3: CASSVGLTNSYEQYF. The CDR3 DNA reads as TGTGCCAGCAGCGTAGGACTAACAAACTCCTACGAGCAGTACTTC.

The chain links TRBV7-9 to TRBJ1-1; D is ambiguous. Trimming removed 4 bases at V and 0 bases at J, with 18 bases between. Germline V gives CDR1 SEHNR, CDR2 FQNEAQ (reference sequence). There are 17 residues in the CDR3. The CDR3 spells CASSSPFTDTLNTEAFF. For the CDR3, the DNA is TGTGCCAGCAGCTCTCCTTTTACAGATACCCTGAACACTGAAGCTTTCTTT.

The V and J genes are TRBV7-2 and TRBJ2-1, with TRBD2 matching over 9 bases. There are 16 residues in the CDR3. Per germline, CDR1 SGHTA and CDR2 FQGNSA. The V gene end was trimmed by 1 base and the J gene end by 3 bases; junction bases not matched to a gene: 4. CDR3 protein: CASSLGPSGNYNEQFF. CDR3 nucleotides: TGTGCCAGCAGCTTAGGCCCTAGCGGGAACTACAATGAGCAGTTCTTC.

The CDR3 sequence is CATSSPGGTSEELFF. CDR3 coding DNA: TGTGCCACCAGCAGCCCGGGGGGCACCTCTGAGGAACTGTTTTTT. The chain couples TRBV15 to TRBJ1-4; TRBD1 is a possible D gene (6 bases). CDR1 LNHNV and CDR2 YYDKDF come from the germline V gene (reference sequence). V lost 3 bases to trimming and J lost 12 bases, with 20 bases between them. CDR3 length equals 15 residues.

This clone was observed a single time. This chain uses TRBV2 with TRBJ2-5; D call uncertain. The germline V gene encodes CDR1 SNHLY and CDR2 FYNNEI. The ends were cut back, 3 bases at V and 7 bases at J, with 12 bases in the middle. This CDR3 is 13 amino acids long. CDR3 region: CASSEPGTGTQYF. CDR3 bases: TGTGCCAGCAGTGAGCCGGGTACGGGGACCCAGTACTTC.